The rows below give T cell receptor beta chains drawn from one sample of a study of T-cell reconstitution after alpha-beta-depleted transplantation in children. One entry per CDR3 protein results from TCRdb running MiXCR on the PCR reads. The sample consists of 240,000 or so distinct CDR3 sequences, around 7.5% of them appearing once. Sample: PBMCs, mostly from graft donor cells, taken 180 days after TCRalphabeta/CD19-depleted stem cell transplant. The source of these receptors is a male patient aged 5 to 17 who had a stem cell transplant for acute lymphoblastic leukemia, so the T cells may come from the graft donor. CDR3s include the opening cysteine and the closing phenylalanine or tryptophan. The D gene is left open where the match is weak. The size field is filled for only some rows; it gives once, few, many or a size class.

j_call: TRBJ1-1
d_call: -
clone_size: -
v_call: TRBV7-9
cdr3_aa: CASSLTDRQAASAFF
cdr3_nt: TGTGCCAGCAGCCTAACGGACCGACAGGCTGCTTCAGCTTTCTTT

j_call: TRBJ2-2
d_call: TRBD1
clone_size: many
v_call: TRBV7-9
cdr3_aa: CASSLTTGGPTGELFF
cdr3_nt: TGTGCCAGCAGCTTGACGACAGGGGGACCCACCGGGGAGCTGTTTTTT

j_call: TRBJ1-1
d_call: -
clone_size: many
v_call: TRBV7-3
cdr3_aa: CASSLTLNTEAFF
cdr3_nt: TGTGCCAGCAGCCTAACTTTGAACACTGAAGCTTTCTTT

j_call: TRBJ1-2
d_call: -
clone_size: many
v_call: TRBV12-3/TRBV12-4
cdr3_aa: CASSSGRVYGYTF
cdr3_nt: TGTGCCAGCAGTTCTGGGCGCGTCTATGGCTACACCTTC

j_call: TRBJ1-1
d_call: -
clone_size: few
v_call: TRBV12-3/TRBV12-4
cdr3_aa: CASSLTDLNTEAFF
cdr3_nt: TGTGCCAGCAGTTTAACCGATCTGAACACTGAAGCTTTCTTT

j_call: TRBJ1-6
d_call: -
clone_size: many
v_call: TRBV4-1
cdr3_aa: CASKGLRSHSPLHF
cdr3_nt: TGCGCCAGCAAAGGACTGAGATCCCATTCACCCCTCCACTTT

j_call: TRBJ2-3
d_call: TRBD2
clone_size: many
v_call: TRBV15
cdr3_aa: CATSLGLARSTDTQYF
cdr3_nt: TGTGCCACCAGCCTGGGACTAGCGAGAAGCACAGATACGCAGTATTTT

j_call: TRBJ2-3
d_call: -
clone_size: many
v_call: TRBV24-1
cdr3_aa: CATQGTDTQYF
cdr3_nt: TGTGCCACCCAGGGCACAGATACGCAGTATTTT

j_call: TRBJ2-3
d_call: TRBD1
clone_size: many
v_call: TRBV5-6
cdr3_aa: CASSPLGTVSDTQYF
cdr3_nt: TGTGCCAGCAGCCCACTCGGGACAGTATCAGATACGCAGTATTTT

j_call: TRBJ1-1
d_call: -
clone_size: many
v_call: TRBV18
cdr3_aa: CASSPPAGLAEAFF
cdr3_nt: TGTGCCAGCTCACCACCGGCGGGCCTCGCTGAAGCTTTCTTT

j_call: TRBJ2-1
d_call: -
clone_size: -
v_call: TRBV21-1
cdr3_aa: CASSKGTGTGEYNEQFF
cdr3_nt: TGTGCCAGCAGCAAAGGCACCGGGACAGGGGAATACAATGAGCAGTTCTTC

j_call: TRBJ2-5
d_call: -
clone_size: many
v_call: TRBV3-1
cdr3_aa: CASSQEGLVTQYF
cdr3_nt: TGTGCCAGCAGCCAAGAGGGGCTAGTGACCCAGTACTTC

j_call: TRBJ1-1
d_call: -
clone_size: many
v_call: TRBV2
cdr3_aa: CATPKLGNTEAFF
cdr3_nt: TGTGCCACTCCAAAACTCGGGAACACTGAAGCTTTCTTT

j_call: TRBJ2-7
d_call: -
clone_size: many
v_call: TRBV5-6
cdr3_aa: CASSLDGPSSYEQYF
cdr3_nt: TGTGCCAGCAGCTTGGACGGACCCAGCTCCTACGAGCAGTACTTC

j_call: TRBJ2-2
d_call: TRBD2
clone_size: many
v_call: TRBV6-5
cdr3_aa: CASSLTSGRKTGELFF
cdr3_nt: TGTGCCAGCAGCCTTACTAGCGGGAGAAAGACGGGGGAGCTGTTTTTT

j_call: TRBJ2-7
d_call: TRBD1
clone_size: -
v_call: TRBV6-5
cdr3_aa: CASSLDPGQLSYEQYF
cdr3_nt: TGTGCCAGCAGTTTAGATCCGGGACAGCTATCCTACGAGCAGTACTTC

j_call: TRBJ2-6
d_call: -
clone_size: many
v_call: TRBV29-1
cdr3_aa: CSVVDDSGANVLTF
cdr3_nt: TGCAGCGTTGTGGACGATTCTGGGGCCAACGTCCTGACTTTC

j_call: TRBJ1-2
d_call: -
clone_size: few
v_call: TRBV7-9
cdr3_aa: CAGRTVVGGYTF
cdr3_nt: TGTGCCGGAAGGACAGTGGTAGGCGGCTACACCTTC

j_call: TRBJ2-7
d_call: -
clone_size: many
v_call: TRBV2
cdr3_aa: CASSPDTRQYF
cdr3_nt: TGTGCCAGCAGTCCGGATACCAGGCAGTACTTC

j_call: TRBJ2-3
d_call: TRBD2
clone_size: many
v_call: TRBV7-2
cdr3_aa: CASSLASGSDTQYF
cdr3_nt: TGTGCCAGCAGCTTAGCTAGCGGGAGTGATACGCAGTATTTT

j_call: TRBJ2-2
d_call: -
clone_size: many
v_call: TRBV20-1
cdr3_aa: CSASVYRGYTGELFF
cdr3_nt: TGCAGTGCTAGTGTTTATCGGGGGTATACCGGGGAGCTGTTTTTT

j_call: TRBJ2-1
d_call: -
clone_size: many
v_call: TRBV29-1
cdr3_aa: CSVVPVGYYNEQFF
cdr3_nt: TGCAGCGTTGTCCCCGTGGGATACTACAATGAGCAGTTCTTC

j_call: TRBJ2-7
d_call: -
clone_size: many
v_call: TRBV4-3
cdr3_aa: CASSQDFLGEQYF
cdr3_nt: TGCGCCAGCAGCCAAGACTTCCTGGGGGAGCAGTACTTC

j_call: TRBJ1-1
d_call: -
clone_size: many
v_call: TRBV9
cdr3_aa: CASGSLNTEAFF
cdr3_nt: TGTGCCAGCGGAAGCCTGAACACTGAAGCTTTCTTT

j_call: TRBJ2-5
d_call: -
clone_size: many
v_call: TRBV20-1
cdr3_aa: CSARWGGKTQYF
cdr3_nt: TGCAGTGCTAGATGGGGCGGGAAGACCCAGTACTTC

j_call: TRBJ2-2
d_call: -
clone_size: many
v_call: TRBV11-2
cdr3_aa: CASSRIRDTGELFF
cdr3_nt: TGTGCCAGCAGTCGCATAAGAGATACCGGGGAGCTGTTTTTT

j_call: TRBJ1-2
d_call: -
clone_size: many
v_call: TRBV11-2
cdr3_aa: CASSPTLYGYTF
cdr3_nt: TGTGCCAGCAGCCCGACGTTGTATGGCTACACCTTC

j_call: TRBJ2-2
d_call: -
clone_size: many
v_call: TRBV7-8
cdr3_aa: CASSLEWVPNTGELFF
cdr3_nt: TGTGCCAGCAGCTTAGAATGGGTCCCAAACACCGGGGAGCTGTTTTTT

j_call: TRBJ1-2
d_call: TRBD1
clone_size: many
v_call: TRBV3-1
cdr3_aa: CASSQVSGQGYGYTF
cdr3_nt: TGTGCCAGCAGCCAGGTCTCGGGACAGGGCTATGGCTACACCTTC

j_call: TRBJ2-7
d_call: -
clone_size: many
v_call: TRBV27
cdr3_aa: CASSPGGPFYEQYF
cdr3_nt: TGTGCCAGCAGTCCCGGGGGACCGTTTTACGAGCAGTACTTC

j_call: TRBJ1-2
d_call: -
clone_size: once
v_call: TRBV19
cdr3_aa: CASSGPRAYGYTF
cdr3_nt: TGTGCCAGTAGTGGTCCCAGGGCCTATGGCTACACCTTC

j_call: TRBJ2-2
d_call: -
clone_size: few
v_call: TRBV18
cdr3_aa: CASSPRTDTGELFF
cdr3_nt: TGTGCCAGCTCACCTCGGACCGACACCGGGGAGCTGTTTTTT

j_call: TRBJ2-2
d_call: TRBD1
clone_size: many
v_call: TRBV4-3
cdr3_aa: CASSQTGGRTGELFF
cdr3_nt: TGCGCCAGCAGCCAGACAGGGGGTAGGACCGGGGAGCTGTTTTTT

j_call: TRBJ2-3
d_call: TRBD1
clone_size: many
v_call: TRBV5-1
cdr3_aa: CASSRDRAGTDTQYF
cdr3_nt: TGCGCCAGCAGCAGGGACAGGGCGGGCACAGATACGCAGTATTTT

j_call: TRBJ1-1
d_call: -
clone_size: many
v_call: TRBV6-5
cdr3_aa: CASSSPFRGEAFF
cdr3_nt: TGTGCCAGCAGTTCCCCTTTTAGGGGTGAAGCTTTCTTT

j_call: TRBJ1-5
d_call: -
clone_size: many
v_call: TRBV12-3/TRBV12-4
cdr3_aa: CASTNLDRNQPQHF
cdr3_nt: TGTGCCAGCACAAATCTGGACAGAAATCAGCCCCAGCATTTT

j_call: TRBJ1-2
d_call: -
clone_size: many
v_call: TRBV29-1
cdr3_aa: CSVAITGFGYTF
cdr3_nt: TGCAGCGTTGCTATAACAGGGTTTGGCTACACCTTC

j_call: TRBJ2-1
d_call: -
clone_size: few
v_call: TRBV7-8
cdr3_aa: CASSLGLDEQFF
cdr3_nt: TGTGCCAGCAGCTTAGGATTGGATGAGCAGTTCTTC

j_call: TRBJ2-4
d_call: -
clone_size: many
v_call: TRBV5-1
cdr3_aa: CASRQEVSKNIQYF
cdr3_nt: TGCGCCAGCAGACAGGAGGTCTCCAAAAACATTCAGTACTTC

j_call: TRBJ2-1
d_call: TRBD2
clone_size: few
v_call: TRBV7-9
cdr3_aa: CASSPTKGLAGDSEQFF
cdr3_nt: TGTGCCAGCAGCCCGACCAAGGGACTAGCGGGAGATTCTGAGCAGTTCTTC

j_call: TRBJ1-2
d_call: TRBD1
clone_size: many
v_call: TRBV6-5
cdr3_aa: CASRREGADYGYTF
cdr3_nt: TGTGCCAGCAGGAGGGAGGGGGCGGACTATGGCTACACCTTC

j_call: TRBJ2-7
d_call: TRBD2
clone_size: many
v_call: TRBV20-1
cdr3_aa: CSARDYMSSGAYEQYF
cdr3_nt: TGCAGTGCTAGAGATTATATGAGTAGCGGGGCCTACGAGCAGTACTTC

j_call: TRBJ1-4
d_call: -
clone_size: many
v_call: TRBV13
cdr3_aa: CASSAGPEVEKLFF
cdr3_nt: TGTGCCAGCAGTGCGGGACCCGAGGTTGAAAAACTGTTTTTT

j_call: TRBJ1-6
d_call: TRBD1
clone_size: many
v_call: TRBV20-1
cdr3_aa: CSARETGAIYNSPLHF
cdr3_nt: TGCAGTGCTAGAGAGACAGGGGCAATTTATAATTCACCCCTCCACTTT

j_call: TRBJ2-7
d_call: TRBD1
clone_size: many
v_call: TRBV20-1
cdr3_aa: CSGVRGYEQYF
cdr3_nt: TGCAGTGGTGTCAGGGGGTACGAGCAGTACTTC

j_call: TRBJ2-5
d_call: TRBD2
clone_size: many
v_call: TRBV3-1
cdr3_aa: CASTKRGGGETQYF
cdr3_nt: TGTGCCAGCACTAAGCGAGGCGGGGGAGAGACCCAGTACTTC

j_call: TRBJ1-1
d_call: -
clone_size: many
v_call: TRBV27
cdr3_aa: CASGRRTTYHTEAFF
cdr3_nt: TGTGCCAGCGGAAGGAGAACCACCTATCACACTGAAGCTTTCTTT

j_call: TRBJ2-5
d_call: -
clone_size: -
v_call: TRBV20-1
cdr3_aa: CSAWALASKGETQYF
cdr3_nt: TGCAGTGCCTGGGCCCTAGCGTCGAAGGGGGAGACCCAGTACTTC

j_call: TRBJ2-2
d_call: -
clone_size: many
v_call: TRBV5-1
cdr3_aa: CASSLNQAQGELFF
cdr3_nt: TGCGCCAGCAGCTTGAATCAGGCCCAGGGGGAGCTGTTTTTT

j_call: TRBJ2-1
d_call: -
clone_size: many
v_call: TRBV5-6
cdr3_aa: CASSHDYVYNEQFF
cdr3_nt: TGTGCCAGCAGCCATGACTACGTCTACAATGAGCAGTTCTTC

j_call: TRBJ2-7
d_call: -
clone_size: many
v_call: TRBV5-1
cdr3_aa: CASSLYGSGPPYEQYF
cdr3_nt: TGCGCCAGCAGCTTGTACGGCAGCGGCCCGCCCTACGAGCAGTACTTC

j_call: TRBJ2-1
d_call: -
clone_size: many
v_call: TRBV7-9
cdr3_aa: CASSLRPGGDTYNEQFF
cdr3_nt: TGTGCCAGCAGCTTGAGGCCGGGTGGGGACACCTACAATGAGCAGTTCTTC

j_call: TRBJ2-7
d_call: -
clone_size: many
v_call: TRBV7-9
cdr3_aa: CASSTSGAQYF
cdr3_nt: TGTGCCAGCAGCACCAGCGGTGCGCAGTACTTC

j_call: TRBJ2-6
d_call: -
clone_size: many
v_call: TRBV4-3
cdr3_aa: CASSQGVLEGWGANVLTF
cdr3_nt: TGCGCCAGCAGCCAAGGTGTACTAGAGGGGTGGGGGGCCAACGTCCTGACTTTC

j_call: TRBJ2-1
d_call: -
clone_size: many
v_call: TRBV7-3
cdr3_aa: CASSAGPSSYNEQFF
cdr3_nt: TGTGCCAGCAGTGCGGGGCCCAGCTCCTACAATGAGCAGTTCTTC

j_call: TRBJ2-7
d_call: -
clone_size: many
v_call: TRBV12-3/TRBV12-4
cdr3_aa: CASSLGGRTYEQYF
cdr3_nt: TGTGCCAGCAGTTTAGGCGGCAGGACCTACGAGCAGTACTTC

j_call: TRBJ2-7
d_call: -
clone_size: many
v_call: TRBV7-8
cdr3_aa: CASSSATYEQYF
cdr3_nt: TGTGCCAGCAGCTCCGCGACTTACGAGCAGTACTTC